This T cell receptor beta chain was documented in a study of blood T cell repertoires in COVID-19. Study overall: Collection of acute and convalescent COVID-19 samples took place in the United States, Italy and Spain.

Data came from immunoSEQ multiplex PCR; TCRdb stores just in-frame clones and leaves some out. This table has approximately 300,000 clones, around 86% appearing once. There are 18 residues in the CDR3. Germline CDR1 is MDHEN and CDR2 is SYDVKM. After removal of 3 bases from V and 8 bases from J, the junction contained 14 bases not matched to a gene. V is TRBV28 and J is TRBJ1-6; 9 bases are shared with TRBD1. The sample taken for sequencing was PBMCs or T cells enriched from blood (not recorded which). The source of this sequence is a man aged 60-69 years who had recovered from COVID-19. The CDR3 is CASSFGGTGPLSYSPLHF. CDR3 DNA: TGTGCCAGCAGTTTTGGTGGGACAGGGCCCCTGTCCTATTCACCCCTCCACTTT.